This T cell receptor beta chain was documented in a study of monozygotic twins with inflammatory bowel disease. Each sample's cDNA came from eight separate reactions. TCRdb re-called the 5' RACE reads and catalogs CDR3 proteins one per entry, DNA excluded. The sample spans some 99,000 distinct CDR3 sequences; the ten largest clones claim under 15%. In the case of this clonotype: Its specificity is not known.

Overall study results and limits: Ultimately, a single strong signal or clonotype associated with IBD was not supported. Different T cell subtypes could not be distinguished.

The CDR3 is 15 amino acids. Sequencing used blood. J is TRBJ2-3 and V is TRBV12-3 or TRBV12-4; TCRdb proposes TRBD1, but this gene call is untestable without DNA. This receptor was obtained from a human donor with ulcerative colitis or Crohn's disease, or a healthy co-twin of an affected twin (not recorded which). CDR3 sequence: CASEGPGQPTDTQYF.